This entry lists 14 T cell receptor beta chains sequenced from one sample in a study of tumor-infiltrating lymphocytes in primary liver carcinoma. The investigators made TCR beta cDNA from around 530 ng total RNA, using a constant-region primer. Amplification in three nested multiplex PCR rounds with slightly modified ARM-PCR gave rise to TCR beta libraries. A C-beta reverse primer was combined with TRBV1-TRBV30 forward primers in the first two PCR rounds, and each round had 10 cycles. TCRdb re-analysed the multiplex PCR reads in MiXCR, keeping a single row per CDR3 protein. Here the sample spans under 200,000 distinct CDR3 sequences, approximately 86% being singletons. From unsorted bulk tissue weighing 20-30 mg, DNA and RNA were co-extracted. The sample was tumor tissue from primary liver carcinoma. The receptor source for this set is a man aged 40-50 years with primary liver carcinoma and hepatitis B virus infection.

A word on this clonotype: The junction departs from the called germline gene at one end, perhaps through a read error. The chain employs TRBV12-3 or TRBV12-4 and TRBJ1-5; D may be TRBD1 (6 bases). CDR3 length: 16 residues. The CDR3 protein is CASSLGDKYSIQPQHF. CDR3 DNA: TGTGCCAGCAGTTTAGGGGACAAGTATAGCATTCAGCCCCAGCATTTT.

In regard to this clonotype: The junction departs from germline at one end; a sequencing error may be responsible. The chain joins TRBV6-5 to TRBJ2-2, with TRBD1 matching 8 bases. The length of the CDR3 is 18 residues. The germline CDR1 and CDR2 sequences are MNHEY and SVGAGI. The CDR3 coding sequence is TGTGCCAGCAGTCCGGGACAGGCCGATATTAGGAACACCGGGGAGCTATTTTTT. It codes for CASSPGQADIRNTGELFF.

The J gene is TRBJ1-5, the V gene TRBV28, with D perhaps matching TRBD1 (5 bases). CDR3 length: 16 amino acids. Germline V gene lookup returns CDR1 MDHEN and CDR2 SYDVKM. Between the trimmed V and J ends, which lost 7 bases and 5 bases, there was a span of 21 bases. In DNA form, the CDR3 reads TGTGCCAGCACTGTCATGTATAATAAGGGGTATCAGCCCCAGCATTTT. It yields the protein CASTVMYNKGYQPQHF. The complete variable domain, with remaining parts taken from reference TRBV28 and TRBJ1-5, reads DVKVTQSSRYLVKRTGEKVFLECVQDMDHENMFWYRQDPGLGLRLIYFSYDVKMKEKGDIPEGYSVSREKKERFSLILESASTNQTSMYLCASTVMYNKGYQPQHFGDGTRLSIL.

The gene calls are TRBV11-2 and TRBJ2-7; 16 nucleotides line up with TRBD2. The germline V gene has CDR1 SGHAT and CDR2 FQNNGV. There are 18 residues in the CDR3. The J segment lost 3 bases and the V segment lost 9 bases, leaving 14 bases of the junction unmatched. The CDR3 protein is CASSSEGTSGRAFYEQYF. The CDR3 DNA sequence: TGTGCCAGTAGTTCTGAAGGGACTAGCGGGAGGGCTTTCTACGAGCAGTACTTC.

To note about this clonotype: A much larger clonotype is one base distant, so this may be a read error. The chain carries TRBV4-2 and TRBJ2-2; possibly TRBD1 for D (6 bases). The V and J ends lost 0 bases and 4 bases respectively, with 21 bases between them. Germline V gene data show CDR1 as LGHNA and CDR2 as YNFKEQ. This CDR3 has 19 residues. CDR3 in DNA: TGTGCCAGCAGCCAAGATAATGGACAGCCCCTTCTGATCACCGGGGAGCTGTTTTTT. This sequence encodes CASSQDNGQPLLITGELFF.

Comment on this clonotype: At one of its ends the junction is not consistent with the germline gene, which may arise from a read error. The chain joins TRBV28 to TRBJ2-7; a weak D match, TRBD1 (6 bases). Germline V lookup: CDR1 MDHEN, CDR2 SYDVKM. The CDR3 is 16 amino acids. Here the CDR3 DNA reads TGTGCCAACAGTCCTTACGGGATAGGGGGTTCCTACGAGCAGTACTTC. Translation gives CANSPYGIGGSYEQYF.

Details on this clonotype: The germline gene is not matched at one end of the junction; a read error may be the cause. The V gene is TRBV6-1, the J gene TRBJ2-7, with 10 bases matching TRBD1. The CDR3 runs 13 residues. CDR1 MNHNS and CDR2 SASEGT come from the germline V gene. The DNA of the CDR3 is TGTGCCACCGAGACAGGGGGCCACTATGAGCTGTACTTC. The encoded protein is CATETGGHYELYF.

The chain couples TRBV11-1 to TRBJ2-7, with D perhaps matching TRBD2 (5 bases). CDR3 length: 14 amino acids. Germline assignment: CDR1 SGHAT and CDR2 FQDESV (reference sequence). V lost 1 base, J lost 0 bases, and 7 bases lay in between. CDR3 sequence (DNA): TGTGCCAGCAGCTTAGAGGACTCCTCCTACGAGCAGTACTTC. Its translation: CASSLEDSSYEQYF.

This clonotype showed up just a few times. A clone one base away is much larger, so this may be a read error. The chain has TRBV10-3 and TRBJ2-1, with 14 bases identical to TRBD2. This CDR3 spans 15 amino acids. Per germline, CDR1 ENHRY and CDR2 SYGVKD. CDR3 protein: CPITATSGRAGEQFF. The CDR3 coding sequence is TGTCCCATCACTGCGACTAGCGGGAGGGCCGGGGAGCAGTTCTTC.

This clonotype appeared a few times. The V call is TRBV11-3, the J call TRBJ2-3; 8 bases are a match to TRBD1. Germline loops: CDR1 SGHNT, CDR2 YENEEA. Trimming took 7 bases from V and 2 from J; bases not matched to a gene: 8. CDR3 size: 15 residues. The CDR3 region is CASNPRTGFTDTQYF. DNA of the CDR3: TGTGCCAGCAATCCCAGGACAGGGTTCACAGATACGCAGTATTTT.

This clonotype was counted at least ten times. The CDR3 DNA is TGCGCCAGCAGCTCCCCCGGTTACAATGAGCAGTTCTTC. It codes for CASSSPGYNEQFF. The rearrangement links TRBV5-1 to TRBJ2-1; D gene ambiguous. Between the trimmed V and J ends, which lost 3 bases and 4 bases, there was a span of 8 bases. The CDR3 totals 13 residues. Germline CDR1 is SGHRS and CDR2 is YFSETQ.

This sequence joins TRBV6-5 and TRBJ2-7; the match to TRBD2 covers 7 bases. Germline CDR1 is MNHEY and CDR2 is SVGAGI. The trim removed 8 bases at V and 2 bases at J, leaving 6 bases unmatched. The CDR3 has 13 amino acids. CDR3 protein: CASSRGEAYEQYF. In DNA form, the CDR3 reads TGTGCCAGCTCTCGGGGGGAAGCCTACGAGCAGTACTTC.

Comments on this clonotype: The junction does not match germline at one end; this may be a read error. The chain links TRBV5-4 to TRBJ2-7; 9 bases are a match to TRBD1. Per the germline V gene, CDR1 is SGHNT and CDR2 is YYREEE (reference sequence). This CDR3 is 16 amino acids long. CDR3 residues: CASNLGPGTGRYEQYF. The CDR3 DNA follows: TGTGCCAGCAACTTGGGCCCCGGGACAGGGAGATACGAGCAGTATTTC.

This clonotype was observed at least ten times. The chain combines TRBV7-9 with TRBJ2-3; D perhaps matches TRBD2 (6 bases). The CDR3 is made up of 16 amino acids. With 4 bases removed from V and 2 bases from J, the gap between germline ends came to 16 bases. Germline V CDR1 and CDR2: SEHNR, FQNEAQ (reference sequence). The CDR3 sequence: CASSSKPGLNTDTQYF. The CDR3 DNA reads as TGTGCCAGCAGCTCCAAACCGGGACTCAACACAGATACGCAGTATTTT.